This T cell receptor (beta chain) was captured in a study of cytomegalovirus exposure and HLA in healthy donors. Trimming stripped 3 bases from V and 0 bases from J, with 13 bases between. Germline CDR1 is SGDLS and CDR2 is YYNGEE. This CDR3 region has 15 residues. The study, taken as a whole, reports: Roughly even sequencing depth across donors was the assumption behind the presence/absence analyses.

The PCR contained 60 Vbeta and 13 Jbeta primers. This table comes from immunoSEQ multiplex PCR, and its TCRdb copy is limited to in-frame clones, with some not included. The data contain about 150,000 clones, around 84% of them seen just once; the ten biggest clones take up 2.3%. As to this clone: Its target is unknown.

The TCR sequence derives from a woman aged 18-29 years in good health and CMV-seronegative. The chain employs TRBV9 and TRBJ2-7; D may be TRBD2 (6 bases). The specimen was PBMCs. CDR3 bases: TGTGCCAGCAGCGGAGGGACTTCGAGCTCCTACGAGCAGTACTTC. The encoded protein is CASSGGTSSSYEQYF.